The T cell receptor beta chain described here comes from a study of blood T cell repertoires in COVID-19. Study background: The origin of the acute and convalescent COVID-19 samples was the United States, Italy and Spain.

In the original analysis: Amplified reference gene primers provided the basis for estimating nucleated cell counts. TCRdb keeps only in-frame clones here, not all; method: immunoSEQ multiplex PCR. The V and J calls and the clone size are those of that table, but D and trimming were determined from the DNA. The sample lists under 150,000 clones; 65% to 85% were seen once. Trimming removed 3 bases at V and 2 bases at J, with 13 bases between. The CDR3 is 16 residues long. Germline loops: CDR1 KGHDR, CDR2 SFDVKD. The sample holds one count of this clone. The specimen sequenced was peripheral blood. The chain combines TRBV24-1 with TRBJ1-5, with D possibly being TRBD1 (6 bases). The TCR sequence derives from a man between 50 and 59 years old with active or convalescent COVID-19. This CDR3 is CATSDKGGRGNQPQHF. DNA for the CDR3: TGTGCCACCAGTGATAAGGGGGGGCGCGGCAATCAGCCCCAGCATTTT.